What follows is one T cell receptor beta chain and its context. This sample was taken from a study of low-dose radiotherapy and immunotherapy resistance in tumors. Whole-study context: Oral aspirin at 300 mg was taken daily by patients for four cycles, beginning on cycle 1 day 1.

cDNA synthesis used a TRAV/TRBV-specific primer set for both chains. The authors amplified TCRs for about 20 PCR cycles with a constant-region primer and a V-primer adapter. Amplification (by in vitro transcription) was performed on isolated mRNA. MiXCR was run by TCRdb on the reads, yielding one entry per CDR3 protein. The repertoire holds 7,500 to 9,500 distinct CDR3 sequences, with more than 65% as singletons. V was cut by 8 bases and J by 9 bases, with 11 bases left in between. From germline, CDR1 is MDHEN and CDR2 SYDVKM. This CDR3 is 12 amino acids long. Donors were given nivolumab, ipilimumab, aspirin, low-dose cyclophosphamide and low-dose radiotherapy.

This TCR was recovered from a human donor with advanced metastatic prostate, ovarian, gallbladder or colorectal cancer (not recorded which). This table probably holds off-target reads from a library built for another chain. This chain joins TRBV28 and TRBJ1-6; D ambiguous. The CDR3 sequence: CASEGVGSPLHF. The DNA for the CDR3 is TGTGCCAGCGAGGGTGTAGGTTCACCCCTCCACTTT.